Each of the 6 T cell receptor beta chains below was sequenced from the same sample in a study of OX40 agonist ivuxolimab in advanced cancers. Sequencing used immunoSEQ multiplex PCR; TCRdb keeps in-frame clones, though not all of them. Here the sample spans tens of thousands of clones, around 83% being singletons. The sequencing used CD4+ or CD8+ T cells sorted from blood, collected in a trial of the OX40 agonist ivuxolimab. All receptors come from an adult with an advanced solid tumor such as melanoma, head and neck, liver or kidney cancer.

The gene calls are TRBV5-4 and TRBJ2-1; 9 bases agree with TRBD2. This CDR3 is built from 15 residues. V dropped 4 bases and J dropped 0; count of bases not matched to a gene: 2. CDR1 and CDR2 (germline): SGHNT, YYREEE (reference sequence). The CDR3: CASSPRGGSYNEQFF. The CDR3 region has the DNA TGTGCCAGCAGCCCGCGGGGGGGCTCCTACAATGAGCAGTTCTTC.

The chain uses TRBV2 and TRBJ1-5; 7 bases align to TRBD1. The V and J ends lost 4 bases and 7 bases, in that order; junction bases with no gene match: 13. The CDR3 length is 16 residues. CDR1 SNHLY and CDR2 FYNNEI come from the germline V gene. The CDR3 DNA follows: TGTGCCAGCAGTGCCTTCCAAACAGGGGCGGGACAGCCCCAGCATTTT. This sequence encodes CASSAFQTGAGQPQHF.

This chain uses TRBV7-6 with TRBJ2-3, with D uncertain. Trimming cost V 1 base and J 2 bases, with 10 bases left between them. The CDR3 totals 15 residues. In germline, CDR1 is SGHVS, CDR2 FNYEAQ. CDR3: CASSLEDQPTDTQYF. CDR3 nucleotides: TGTGCCAGCAGCTTAGAGGACCAGCCCACAGATACGCAGTATTTT.

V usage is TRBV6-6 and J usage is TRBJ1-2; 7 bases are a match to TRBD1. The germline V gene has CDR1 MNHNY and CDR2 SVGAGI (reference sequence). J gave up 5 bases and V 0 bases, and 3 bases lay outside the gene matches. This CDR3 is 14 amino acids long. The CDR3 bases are TGTGCCAGCAGTTACTCGAGGACAGGATATGGCTACACCTTC. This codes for CASSYSRTGYGYTF.

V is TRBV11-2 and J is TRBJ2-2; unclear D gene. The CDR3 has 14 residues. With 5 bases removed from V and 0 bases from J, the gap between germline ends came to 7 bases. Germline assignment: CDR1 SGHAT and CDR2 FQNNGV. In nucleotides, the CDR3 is TGTGCCAGCAGCCAGGATCCGAACACCGGGGAGCTGTTTTTT. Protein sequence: CASSQDPNTGELFF.

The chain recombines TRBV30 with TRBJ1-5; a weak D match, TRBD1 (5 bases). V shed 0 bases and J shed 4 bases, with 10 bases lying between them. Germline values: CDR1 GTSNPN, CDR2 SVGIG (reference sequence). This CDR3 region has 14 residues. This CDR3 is CAWSVGVRNQPQHF. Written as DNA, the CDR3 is TGTGCCTGGAGTGTGGGGGTCAGGAATCAGCCCCAGCATTTT. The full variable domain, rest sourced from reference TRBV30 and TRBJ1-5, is SQTIHQWPATLVQPVGSPLSLECTVEGTSNPNLYWYRQAAGRGLQLLFYSVGIGQISSEVPQNLSASRPQDRQFILSSKKLLLSDSGFYLCAWSVGVRNQPQHFGDGTRLSIL.